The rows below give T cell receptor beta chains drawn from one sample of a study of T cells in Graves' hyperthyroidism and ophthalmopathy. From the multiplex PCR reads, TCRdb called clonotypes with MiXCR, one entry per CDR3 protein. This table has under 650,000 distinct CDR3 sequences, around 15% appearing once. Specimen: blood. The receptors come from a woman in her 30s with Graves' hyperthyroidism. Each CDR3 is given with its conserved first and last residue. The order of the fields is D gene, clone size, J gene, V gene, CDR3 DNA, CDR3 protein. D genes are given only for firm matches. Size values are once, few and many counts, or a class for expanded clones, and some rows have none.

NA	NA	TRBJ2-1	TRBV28	TGTGCCAGTGAAAGCTCCTACAATGAGCAGTTCTTC	CASESSYNEQFF
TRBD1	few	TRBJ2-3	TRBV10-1	TGCGCCAGCAATGACAGGGGAAATACGCAGTATTTT	CASNDRGNTQYF
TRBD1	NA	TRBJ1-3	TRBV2	TGTGCCAGCAGTGCCTCCTTAGGACAGGGGAGCTCTGGAAACACCATATATTTT	CASSASLGQGSSGNTIYF
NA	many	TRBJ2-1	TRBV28	TGTGCCAGCACCCCCCCGGGTCTGATCAATGAGCAGTTCTTC	CASTPPGLINEQFF
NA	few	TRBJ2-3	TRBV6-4	TGTGCCAGTAAAATAGTGTGGGGCACAGATACGCAGTATTTT	CASKIVWGTDTQYF
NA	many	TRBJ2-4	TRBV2	TGTGCCAGCAGCCCCTGGGGGAATCTAGGCAAAAACATTCAGTACTTC	CASSPWGNLGKNIQYF
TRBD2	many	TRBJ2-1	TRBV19	TGTGCCAGTAGTCCTTACCCCTTAGCGGGAGGTGCCCACAATGAGCAGTTCTTC	CASSPYPLAGGAHNEQFF
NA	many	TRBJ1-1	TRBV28	TGTGCCAGCAGCACGGGGCGAACTGAAGCTTTCTTT	CASSTGRTEAFF
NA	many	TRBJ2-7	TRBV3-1	TGTGCCAGCAGCCAAGACGCCGGTTCCTACGAGCAGTACTTC	CASSQDAGSYEQYF
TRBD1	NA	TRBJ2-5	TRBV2	TGCGCCAGCAGCCAAGGTTGGACAGGGGGACAAGAGACCCAGTACTTC	CASSQGWTGGQETQYF
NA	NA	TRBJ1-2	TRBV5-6	TGTGCCAGCAGCTTGAGGGGGGGATTGGGCTACACCTTC	CASSLRGGLGYTF
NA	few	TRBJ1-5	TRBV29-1	TGCAGCGTTGCCGTGGCGGGGAGCGGTGGCAATCAGCCCCAGCATTTT	CSVAVAGSGGNQPQHF
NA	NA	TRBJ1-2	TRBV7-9	TGTGCCAGCAGCTTAGGATCCGGGTATGGCTACACCTTC	CASSLGSGYGYTF
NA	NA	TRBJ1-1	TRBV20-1	TGCAGTGCTGACCAGGGCTTGGACACTGAAGCTTTCTTT	CSADQGLDTEAFF
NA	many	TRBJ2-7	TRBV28	TGTGCCAGCAGTCCACCTCAGGGACTCCACTACGAGCAGTACTTC	CASSPPQGLHYEQYF
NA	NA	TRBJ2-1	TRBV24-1	TGTGCCACCAGTGATGCGGGACAGTCAGAGGATGAGCAGTTCTTC	CATSDAGQSEDEQFF
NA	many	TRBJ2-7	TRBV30	TGTGCCTGGAGTGGGGCAGGGGTCGACAGCGAGCAGTACTTC	CAWSGAGVDSEQYF
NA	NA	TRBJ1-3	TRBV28	TGTGCCAGCAGTTTTACTTCCTTTAACTCTGGAAACACCATATATTTT	CASSFTSFNSGNTIYF
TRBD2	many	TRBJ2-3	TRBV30	TGTGCCGGGGGACTAGCGGGCACAGATACGCAGTATTTT	CAGGLAGTDTQYF
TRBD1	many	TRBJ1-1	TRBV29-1	TGCAGCGAGGAACAGGGGACCACTGAAGCTTTCTTT	CSEEQGTTEAFF
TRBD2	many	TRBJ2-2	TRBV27	TGTGCCAGCAGGAGTAGCGGGAGGGGGACCGGGGAGCTGTTTTTT	CASRSSGRGTGELFF
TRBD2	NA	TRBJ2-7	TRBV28	TGTGCCAGCAGTTGGGGGACGGGACTAGCGGGATTTCTCCCTTACGAGCAGTACTTC	CASSWGTGLAGFLPYEQYF
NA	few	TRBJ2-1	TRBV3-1	TGTGCCAGCAGCCAAGAAGGTGGGAGGAATAATGAGCAGTTCTTC	CASSQEGGRNNEQFF
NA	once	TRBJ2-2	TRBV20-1	TGCAGTGGGGGGTTTGACACCGGGGAGCTGTTTTTT	CSGGFDTGELFF
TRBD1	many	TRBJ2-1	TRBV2	TGTGCCAGCAGAGACAGGGGGAATGAGCAGTTCTTC	CASRDRGNEQFF
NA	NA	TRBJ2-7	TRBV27	TGTGCCAGCAGTTTCGGAGGGGGCTTTACCTACGAGCAGTACTTC	CASSFGGGFTYEQYF
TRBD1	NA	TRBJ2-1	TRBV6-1	TGTGCCAGCAGTGAGGGACAGGGGGCATACTACAATGAGCAGTTCTTC	CASSEGQGAYYNEQFF